One sample yielded the 24 T cell receptor beta chains listed below, sequenced in a study of immune heterogeneity within non-small cell lung tumors. Bulk tumor genomic DNA, about 570 ng per sample, was the template. From each primary tumor, several far-apart biopsies were obtained during surgery. Patients went through curative surgery, and their non-small cell lung cancer was untreated and newly diagnosed. The TCR beta CDR3 region was amplified by multiplex PCR employing 32 V and 13 J primers. MiXCR, applied by TCRdb to the multiplex PCR reads, yields one record per CDR3 protein. The table shows about 22,000 distinct CDR3 sequences, with around 28% occurring only once. What was sequenced was lung tumor tissue. The receptors come from a man aged 40-49 years with non-small cell lung cancer.

This clonotype was counted many times. The CDR3 region has the DNA TGCAGTGCTAGTAGGGGGACAGGGGGCGATCAGCCCCAGCATTTT. Amino acids: CSASRGTGGDQPQHF. V usage is TRBV20-1 and J usage is TRBJ1-5, with TRBD1 identical over 12 bases. V lost 3 bases, J lost 5 bases, and 5 bases stayed unmatched. The V gene's germline CDR1 is DFQATT and CDR2 SNEGSKA (reference sequence). The CDR3 has 15 amino acids.

The V and J genes are TRBV18 and TRBJ2-2; 8 nucleotides line up with TRBD2. V lost 6 bases, J lost 1 base, and 7 bases stayed unmatched. The CDR3 contains 16 residues. Per the germline V gene, CDR1 is KGHSH and CDR2 is LQKENI. This CDR3 is CASSPAGALNTGELFF. The DNA for the CDR3 is TGTGCCAGCTCTCCAGCGGGAGCCCTGAACACCGGGGAGCTGTTTTTT.

The gene calls are TRBV4-2 and TRBJ2-3; D is uncertain. The CDR3 is 11 residues long. From germline, CDR1 is LGHNA and CDR2 YNFKEQ. V dropped 4 bases and J dropped 3 bases, with 2 bases sitting between them. The CDR3 is CASSRTDTQYF. The CDR3 bases are TGTGCCAGCAGCCGAACAGATACGCAGTATTTT.

As concerns this clonotype: This may be a read error, as it is one base from a much larger clone. V gene TRBV6-1 combines with J gene TRBJ1-5; the D gene is possibly TRBD1 (5 bases). The germline V gene has CDR1 MNHNS and CDR2 SASEGT. This CDR3 has 14 amino acids. For the CDR3, the DNA is TGTGCCAGCAGTGACAGGGACTACAATAAGCCCCAGCATTTT. Translated, it gives CASSDRDYNKPQHF.

To note about this clonotype: Relative to the germline gene, one junction end is altered; a read error may explain this. The chain employs TRBV27 and TRBJ1-4; no clear D gene. Per the germline V gene, CDR1 is MNHEY and CDR2 is SMNVEV (reference sequence). This CDR3 region has 14 residues. The CDR3 nucleotides read TGTGCCAGCAGTTTCTCAGGAACTAATGCAAAACTGTTTTTT. Its protein is CASSFSGTNAKLFF.

The V call is TRBV18, the J call TRBJ2-5; 8 bases match TRBD2. Germline CDR1 is KGHSH and CDR2 is LQKENI. The CDR3 runs to 14 residues. Trimming at V came to 2 bases and at J to 4 bases, leaving 3 bases not matched to a gene. DNA for the CDR3: TGTGCCAGCTCACCAGCGGGGGGAGGAGAGACCCAGTACTTC. This codes for CASSPAGGGETQYF.

This clonotype was found a few times. This rearrangement joins TRBV19 to TRBJ2-3, with D hard to call. CDR1 and CDR2 (germline): LNHDA, SQIVND (reference sequence). The V gene lost 7 bases and the J gene lost 3 bases, with 5 bases spanning the gap. The CDR3 sequence is 11 residues long. The CDR3 sequence: CASMGTDTQYF. CDR3 coding DNA: TGTGCCAGTATGGGAACAGATACGCAGTATTTT.

On this clonotype: A much larger clonotype is one base distant, so this may be a read error. This sequence joins TRBV7-9 and TRBJ2-1; possibly TRBD1 for D (5 bases). Germline V gives CDR1 SEHNR, CDR2 FQNEAQ (reference sequence). This CDR3 region has 13 residues. The CDR3 DNA is TGTGCCATCAGCACGCAGGGATACAATGAGCAGTTCTTC. Translating gives CAISTQGYNEQFF.

This clonotype was observed many times. The chain employs TRBV10-2 and TRBJ1-3, with TRBD1 matching 8 bases. J was trimmed by 2 bases and V by 7 bases; bases with no gene match: 4. This CDR3 is built from 14 residues. CDR1 is WSHSY, CDR2 SAAADI, per germline. The CDR3 region has the DNA TGCGCCAGCATACCAGGGGGCACTGGAAACACCATATATTTT. Translating gives CASIPGGTGNTIYF.

As for this clonotype: It may be a read error: a sequence one base away is much more abundant. CDR3: CASSFWKDQPQHF. The CDR3 DNA is TGTGCCAGCAGTTTTTGGAAAGATCAGCCCCAGCATTTT. J is TRBJ1-5 and V is TRBV12-3 or TRBV12-4, with no clear D. This CDR3 comprises 13 residues. The germline V and J ends were trimmed by 3 bases and 5 bases, with 8 bases remaining between them.

Sample share makes this clonotype medium-sized. The chain joins TRBV10-3 to TRBJ2-7; 7 bases map to TRBD2. Germline CDR1 ENHRY, CDR2 SYGVKD. Losses at the gene ends were 7 bases for V and 3 bases for J; bases not matched to a gene: 6. The CDR3 totals 13 residues. CDR3 protein: CAIMPSGSYEQYF. The CDR3 DNA follows: TGTGCCATCATGCCTAGCGGCAGCTACGAGCAGTACTTC.

The V call is TRBV19, the J call TRBJ1-1; D remains unclear. V dropped 5 bases and J dropped 5 bases, with 12 bases sitting between them. The CDR3 covers 13 residues. Germline V gene sequence: CDR1 LNHDA, CDR2 SQIVND (reference sequence). As DNA, the CDR3 is TGTGCCAGTAGTCTATATAAGAAGACTGAAGCTTTCTTT. Protein product: CASSLYKKTEAFF.

There are a few counts of this clonotype. The chain uses TRBV20-1 and TRBJ2-3; D assignment may be TRBD1 or TRBD2 (5 bases each). This CDR3 region has 14 residues. V was cut by 6 bases and J by 0 bases, with 13 bases left in between. Germline V gene lookup returns CDR1 DFQATT and CDR2 SNEGSKA (reference sequence). The CDR3 sequence is CSAQGRTSTDTQYF. The CDR3 region has the DNA TGCAGTGCGCAGGGACGAACTAGCACAGATACGCAGTATTTT.

By share, this clonotype ranks as medium-sized. The chain uses TRBV6-5 and TRBJ1-2, with D perhaps matching TRBD1 (5 bases). The germline CDR1 and CDR2 sequences are MNHEY and SVGAGI. Trimming removed 2 bases from V and 7 bases from J, with 14 bases in between. This CDR3 spans 14 amino acids. In DNA form, the CDR3 reads TGTGCCAGCAGTTACGGGGACCGTCCAGCTGGCTACACCTTC. Its translation: CASSYGDRPAGYTF.

There are a few counts of this clonotype. This chain uses TRBV30 with TRBJ1-1; TRBD1 agrees at 8 bases. Germline V gives CDR1 GTSNPN, CDR2 SVGIG (reference sequence). The CDR3 extends over 18 amino acids. The V gene end was trimmed by 3 bases and the J gene end by 3 bases; junction bases not matched to a gene: 18. Written as DNA, the CDR3 is TGTGCCTGGAGGTCGTCCGGGACAGGAGGAGAGTGGGACACTGAAGCTTTCTTT. Its protein product is CAWRSSGTGGEWDTEAFF.

This clonotype was counted only a few times. The chain has TRBV3-1 and TRBJ2-2, with 8 positions matching TRBD2. This CDR3 is 15 amino acids long. The germline gives CDR1 LGHDT, CDR2 YNNKEL (reference sequence). Trimming at V came to 4 bases and at J to 5 bases, leaving 6 bases not matched to a gene. The CDR3 sequence: CASSPRGGSTGELFF. The CDR3 region has the DNA TGTGCCAGCAGCCCCCGGGGGGGTTCGACCGGGGAGCTGTTTTTT.

The sample holds many counts of this clonotype. The chain joins TRBV11-3 to TRBJ2-7; 8 nucleotides align to TRBD2. V was pared by 5 bases and J by 0 bases, with 6 bases of the junction left unmatched. The CDR3 runs to 15 residues. Germline V gene lookup returns CDR1 SGHNT and CDR2 YENEEA. The CDR3 loop is CASSGSGASSYEQYF. CDR3 nucleotides: TGTGCCAGCAGCGGTAGCGGGGCTAGCTCCTACGAGCAGTACTTC.

This chain uses TRBV4-1 with TRBJ1-2; TRBD1 matches 8 bases. CDR3 length equals 16 residues. The V segment lost 6 bases and the J segment 4 bases; nucleotides outside the gene matches: 13. CDR1 is MGHRA, CDR2 YSYEKL, per germline. CDR3 loop: CASSVNEPGQAYGYTF. The CDR3 DNA reads as TGCGCCAGCAGTGTTAATGAACCGGGACAGGCCTATGGCTACACCTTC.

This clonotype was detected a few times. This chain links TRBV10-2 with TRBJ2-2, with 8 bases aligning to TRBD2. CDR1 is WSHSY and CDR2 is SAAADI in the germline V gene. CDR3 size: 17 residues. Germline trimming cut 7 bases from V and 0 bases from J; bases unmatched to any gene: 10. In nucleotides, the CDR3 is TGCGCCAGCATCCCGGGAGGGCCGAGCTCGAACACCGGGGAGCTGTTTTTT. It specifies CASIPGGPSSNTGELFF.

V usage is TRBV13 and J usage is TRBJ1-1, with 7 bases fitting TRBD1. V lost 4 bases to trimming and J lost 0 bases; unmatched junction nucleotides: 11. The CDR3 has 17 amino acids. Germline loops: CDR1 PRHDT, CDR2 FYEKMQ (reference sequence). The CDR3 sequence: CASSSSAIGQVNTEAFF. CDR3 DNA sequence: TGTGCCAGCAGCTCTAGCGCCATCGGACAGGTGAACACTGAAGCTTTCTTT.

As for this clonotype: At one end the junction does not follow the germline gene, possibly because of a read error. The rearrangement links TRBV13 to TRBJ1-6, with D possibly TRBD1 on 6 matching bases. Looked up from germline, CDR1 is PRHDT and CDR2 is FYEKMQ (reference sequence). This CDR3 is 12 amino acids long. In nucleotides, the CDR3 is TGCGCCAGCGCTTACCAGGGGTCACCCCTCCACTTT. Its translation is CASAYQGSPLHF.

This clonotype is labeled medium-sized. J is TRBJ1-2 and V is TRBV27; perhaps TRBD1 as D (6 bases). Per germline, CDR1 MNHEY and CDR2 SMNVEV (reference sequence). The CDR3 covers 15 residues. Trimming stripped 0 bases from V and 8 bases from J, with 16 bases between. The CDR3 sequence: CASSLSVRGGAGYTF. As DNA, the CDR3 is TGTGCCAGCAGTTTATCGGTCAGGGGAGGGGCGGGCTACACCTTC.

To note about this clonotype: This sequence may be a read error, since a much larger clone differs from it by one base. This rearrangement joins TRBV24-1 to TRBJ1-5; D not resolved. Trimming stripped 11 bases from V and 5 bases from J, with 18 bases between. The CDR3 length is 14 residues. The germline V gene encodes CDR1 KGHDR and CDR2 SFDVKD. The CDR3 DNA reads TGTGCCAACAGCCCGAAAAGTACCGATCAGCCCCAGCATTTT. Translation: CANSPKSTDQPQHF.

The chain has TRBV4-2 and TRBJ1-5, with a weak D call TRBD1 (5 bases). The CDR3 loop spans 15 amino acids. CDR1 and CDR2 from the germline V gene are LGHNA and YNFKEQ. The V gene lost 8 bases and the J gene lost 0 bases, with 14 bases spanning the gap. The CDR3 bases are TGTGCCAGCTCAGAAACAGGATATAGCAATCAGCCCCAGCATTTT. As protein: CASSETGYSNQPQHF.